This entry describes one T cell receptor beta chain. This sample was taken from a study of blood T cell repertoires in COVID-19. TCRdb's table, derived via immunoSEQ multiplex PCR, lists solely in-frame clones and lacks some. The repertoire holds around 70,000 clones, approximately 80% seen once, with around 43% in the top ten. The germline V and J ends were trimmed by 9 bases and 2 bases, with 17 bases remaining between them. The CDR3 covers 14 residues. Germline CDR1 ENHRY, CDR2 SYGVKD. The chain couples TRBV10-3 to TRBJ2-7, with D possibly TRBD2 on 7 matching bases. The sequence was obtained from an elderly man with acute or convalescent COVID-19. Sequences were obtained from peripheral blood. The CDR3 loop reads CAISRGEGAYEQYF. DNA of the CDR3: TGTGCCATTTCTCGTGGGGAGGGGGCCTACGAGCAGTACTTC.